This T cell receptor (beta chain) was sequenced for a study of tissue T cells after allogeneic stem cell transplantation. For the study at large: Of the grafts for graft-versus-host disease patients, four were unmodified and three CD34-selected.

A note on this clone: The target antigen is unknown.

Steroid-refractory graft-versus-host disease after allogeneic hematopoietic cell transplant qualified adults for prospective research-autopsy enrollment. CDR3 length equals 13 residues. V gave up 0 bases and J gave up 10 bases, with 11 bases separating them. CDR1 is MRHNA and CDR2 is SNTAGT in the germline V gene. This table comes from immunoSEQ multiplex PCR, and its TCRdb copy is limited to in-frame clones, with some not included. The sample lists fewer than 9,500 clones; approximately 84% were seen once. Study-wide results and caveats: This small cohort was clinically heterogeneous, and sampling depth was a limitation.

The rearrangement uses TRBV6-4 and TRBJ2-3, with D hard to call. Sequencing was performed on skin, taken at autopsy. The receptor was isolated from a male patient of 60 years or more with steroid-refractory graft-versus-host disease after an allogeneic stem cell transplant. The T cells may come from the graft donor. DNA of the CDR3: TGTGCCAGCAGTGACTCTGGGGAAGCTCCGCAGTATTTT. Translation: CASSDSGEAPQYF.